The T cell receptor beta chain under discussion was sequenced for a study of Ad26.COV2.S vaccination and SARS-CoV-2 variants. General study results and limits: Measures of TCR breadth and depth may have fallen short of total T cell responses.

Concerning this clone itself: Antigen unknown.

Data came from immunoSEQ multiplex PCR; TCRdb stores just in-frame clones and leaves some out. The profile shows about 390,000 clones, around 85% of them singletons. As for treatment: 19 received Ad26.COV2.S at low or high dose, single or two shots; roughly five received placebo; per-sample allocation not given. Sample collection was performed on day 63 after the first vaccine or placebo injection. The donor's status was that of an adult aged 18-55 years in Boston. Built on an Ad26 vector, the vaccine expressed Wuhan-strain SARS-CoV-2 spike. Specimen: peripheral blood, collected in a trial of Ad26.COV2.S vaccine versus placebo. The origin of this receptor is a person aged 18-60 years who received the Ad26.COV2.S COVID-19 vaccine or a placebo.

The CDR3 region is CASSALAMGAGGEKLFF. The CDR3 coding sequence is TGTGCCAGCAGTGCCTTAGCTATGGGGGCCGGTGGGGAAAAACTGTTTTTT. V usage is TRBV2 and J usage is TRBJ1-4, with D possibly being TRBD1 (6 bases). Germline-derived CDR1 and CDR2 are SNHLY and FYNNEI. The CDR3 is 17 amino acids. V was trimmed by 4 bases and J by 8 bases, leaving 23 bases between them.